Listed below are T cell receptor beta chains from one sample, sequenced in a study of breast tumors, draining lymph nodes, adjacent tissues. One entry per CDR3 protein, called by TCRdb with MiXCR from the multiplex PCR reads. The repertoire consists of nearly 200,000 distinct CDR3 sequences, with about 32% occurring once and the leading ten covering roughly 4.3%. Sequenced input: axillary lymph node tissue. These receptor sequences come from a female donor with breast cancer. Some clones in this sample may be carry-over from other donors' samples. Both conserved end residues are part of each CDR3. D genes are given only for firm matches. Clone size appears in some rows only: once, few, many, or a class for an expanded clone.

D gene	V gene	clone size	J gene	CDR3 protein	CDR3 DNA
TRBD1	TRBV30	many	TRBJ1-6	CAWSPGAGGSPLHF	TGTGCCTGGAGTCCTGGGGCAGGGGGTTCACCCCTCCACTTT
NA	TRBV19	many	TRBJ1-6	CASSISMGNSPLHF	TGTGCCAGTAGTATAAGTATGGGAAATTCACCCCTCCACTTT
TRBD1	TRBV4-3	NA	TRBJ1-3	CASSQGRGYGNTIYF	TGCGCCAGCAGCCAAGGCAGGGGGTACGGAAACACCATATATTTT
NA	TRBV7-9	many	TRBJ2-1	CASTPTGTAYNEQFF	TGTGCCAGCACTCCTACCGGGACTGCGTACAATGAGCAGTTCTTC
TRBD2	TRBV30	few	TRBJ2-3	CAWSNQVAGDEYF	TGTGCCTGGAGTAATCAGGTAGCGGGGGATGAGTATTTT
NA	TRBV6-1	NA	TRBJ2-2	CASRTGSGELVF	TGTGCCAGCAGAACAGGGTCCGGGGAACTGGTTTTT
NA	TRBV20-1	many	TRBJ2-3	CSARASGDTDTQYF	TGCAGTGCTAGAGCGTCCGGGGACACAGATACGCAGTATTTT
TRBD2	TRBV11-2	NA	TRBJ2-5	CASSPGGSGLAGQETQYF	TGTGCCAGCAGCCCTGGCGGGAGTGGGCTAGCGGGACAAGAGACCCAGTACTTC
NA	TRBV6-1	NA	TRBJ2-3	CASSQDNGITDTQYF	TGTGCCAGCAGTCAAGATAACGGAATCACAGATACGCAGTATTTT
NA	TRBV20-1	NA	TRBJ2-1	CSARDLRGGEQFF	TGCAGTGCTAGAGATTTGAGGGGTGGTGAGCAGTTCTTC
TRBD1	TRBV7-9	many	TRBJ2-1	CASSSAGGADYNEQFF	TGTGCCAGCAGCTCAGCAGGGGGTGCTGACTACAATGAGCAGTTCTTC
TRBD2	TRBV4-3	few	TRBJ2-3	CASSRRGGSGISTDTQYF	TGCGCCAGCAGCCGCAGAGGAGGTAGCGGGATAAGCACAGATACGCAGTATTTT
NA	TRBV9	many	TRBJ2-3	CASSASTDTQYF	TGTGCCAGCAGCGCAAGCACAGATACGCAGTATTTT
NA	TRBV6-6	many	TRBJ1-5	CASSRQNSNQPQHF	TGTGCCAGCAGTAGACAGAATAGCAATCAGCCCCAGCATTTT
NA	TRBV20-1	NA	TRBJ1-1	CSATDRGTEAFF	TGCAGTGCTACCGACCGGGGGACTGAAGCTTTCTTT
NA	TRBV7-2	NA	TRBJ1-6	CASTLGAASPLHF	TGTGCCAGCACCCTAGGGGCGGCTTCACCCCTCCACTTT